This T cell receptor beta chain was sequenced during a study of TIL therapy for anti-PD-1-resistant metastatic lung cancer. Time point given: pre-treatment sample, taken before nivolumab and TIL therapy. The germline V gene encodes CDR1 LNHDA and CDR2 SQIVND (reference sequence). V shed 3 bases and J 0 bases; nucleotides not matched to a gene: 9. There are 18 residues in the CDR3. This was the immunoSEQ v3 assay. Sequenced by immunoSEQ multiplex PCR; TCRdb stores in-frame clones only, minus some. The data show tens of thousands of clones, around three quarters seen once. The sequence derives from a woman between 30 and 80 years old with non-small cell lung cancer. The V and J genes are TRBV19 and TRBJ1-3; 9 positions agree with TRBD1. Source: blood, taken at baseline. The CDR3 loop is CASSIWLGQGPSGNTIYF. CDR3 bases: TGTGCCAGTAGTATCTGGCTCGGACAGGGGCCCTCTGGAAACACCATATATTTT.